The entry below describes one T cell receptor (beta chain). TCRdb fed the 5' RACE reads into MiXCR, producing one record per CDR3 protein. The table lists about 340,000 distinct CDR3 sequences, roughly 4.3% of them singletons, with 20% to 25% in the top ten. The entry originates in a study of T cells after yellow fever vaccination. The receptor comes from a man between 18 and 35 years old who received the YFV17D yellow fever vaccine. The specimen was PBMCs, collected 5 days after the yellow fever booster vaccination.

CDR3 DNA sequence: TGCGCCAGCAGCCAAGATTGGCCGGGGGGCTCAAATGAGCAGTTCTTC. It yields the protein CASSQDWPGGSNEQFF. The rearrangement joins TRBV4-1 to TRBJ2-1; TRBD2 is a possible D gene (7 bases). V was shortened by 0 bases and J by 7 bases, with 16 bases between the two germline ends. The CDR3 runs 16 residues. Per the germline V gene, CDR1 is MGHRA and CDR2 is YSYEKL.